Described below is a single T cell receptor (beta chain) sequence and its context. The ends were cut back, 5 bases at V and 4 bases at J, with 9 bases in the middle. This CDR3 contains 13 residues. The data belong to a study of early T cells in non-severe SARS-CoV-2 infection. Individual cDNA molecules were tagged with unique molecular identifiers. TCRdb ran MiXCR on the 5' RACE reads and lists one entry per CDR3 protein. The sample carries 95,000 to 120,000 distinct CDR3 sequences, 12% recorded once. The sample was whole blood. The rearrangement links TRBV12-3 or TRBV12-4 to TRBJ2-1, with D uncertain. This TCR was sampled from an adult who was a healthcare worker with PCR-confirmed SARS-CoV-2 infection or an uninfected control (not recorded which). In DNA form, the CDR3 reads TGTGCCAGCAGTCCGGTAGGGTACAATGAGCAGTTCTTC. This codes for CASSPVGYNEQFF.